Listed below are T cell receptor beta chains from one sample, sequenced in a study of T cell changes during pregnancy in multiple sclerosis. Measured with immunoSEQ multiplex PCR; TCRdb has only the in-frame clones, and not every one. The sample yields 50,000 to 65,000 clones, 70% to 90% seen once. Sequenced material: peripheral blood, taken after pregnancy. These receptor sequences come from a female donor with multiple sclerosis, enrolled in a pregnancy study. Each CDR3 is given with its conserved first and last residue. Fields, in order: D gene, J gene, CDR3 length, clone size, V gene, CDR3 DNA, CDR3 protein. The D gene is left open where the match is weak. Some rows mark clone size as missing; the rest say once, few, many or name a class of expanded clone.

>TRBD1|TRBJ2-3|14|.|TRBV6-1
TGTGCCAGCCACAGGGGGCCCTCCACAGATACGCAGTATTTT
CASHRGPSTDTQYF
>TRBD1|TRBJ2-7|15|.|TRBV7-2
TGTGCCAGCAGCCCCCCGGGACAGGGGTTACACGAGCAGTACTTC
CASSPPGQGLHEQYF
>.|TRBJ2-7|14|.|TRBV7-6
TGTGCCAGCAGTCCGGACAGCGGACCCTACGAGCAGTACTTC
CASSPDSGPYEQYF
>.|TRBJ2-1|16|.|TRBV4-3
TGCGCCAGCAGCCCGCCGAGGGTAAGAGTCTACAATGAGCAGTTCTTC
CASSPPRVRVYNEQFF
>TRBD2|TRBJ2-7|16|.|TRBV6-6
TGTGCCAGCAGTTACGGAGGCGGGGGGGCCGGGTACGAGCAGTACTTC
CASSYGGGGAGYEQYF
>TRBD2|TRBJ2-5|14|.|TRBV2
TGTGCCAGCGGATTAATAGCGGGAGGGGAGACCCAGTACTTC
CASGLIAGGETQYF
>.|TRBJ1-2|14|.|TRBV18
TGTGCCAGCTCACCAGAGGCGATTAACTATGGCTACACCTTC
CASSPEAINYGYTF
>.|TRBJ2-5|12|.|TRBV4-1
TGCGCCAGCAGCCAGACGCGGGAGACCCAGTACTTC
CASSQTRETQYF
>.|TRBJ1-6|16|.|TRBV5-4
TGTGCCAGCAGCCGCCGGGGGTCAGGGAGGAATTCACCCCTCCACTTT
CASSRRGSGRNSPLHF
>TRBD2|TRBJ2-7|15|.|TRBV7-2
TGTGCCAGCAGCTTAGTGGCGGGGGGGCTTTACGAGCAGTACTTC
CASSLVAGGLYEQYF
>.|TRBJ1-3|15|.|TRBV4-1
TGCGCCAGCAGCCAGGGCCTGAGGGAGGGAAACACCATATATTTT
CASSQGLREGNTIYF
>TRBD1|TRBJ1-3|15|.|TRBV4-2
TGTGCCAGCAGCCAAGAAGTACAGGGGGGAAACACCATATATTTT
CASSQEVQGGNTIYF
>.|TRBJ2-7|12|.|TRBV18
TGTGCCAGCTCACCGTCGAGGGACGAGCAGTACTTC
CASSPSRDEQYF
>TRBD1|TRBJ1-1|15|.|TRBV18
TGTGCCAGCTCACTCCGGACAGGGCTGAACACTGAAGCTTTCTTT
CASSLRTGLNTEAFF
>TRBD2|TRBJ2-1|14|once|TRBV9
TGTGCCAGACTAGCGGGGGGCAGAGGCAATGAGCAGTTCTTC
CARLAGGRGNEQFF
>TRBD1|TRBJ2-7|17|.|TRBV29-1
TGCAGCGTTGTCCTCCGGGACAGGGGGATCCCTAACTACGAGCAGTACTTC
CSVVLRDRGIPNYEQYF
>TRBD2|TRBJ2-6|17|.|TRBV7-6
TGTGCCAGCAGCGTCGGGGCGGGGGGGCCTGGGGCCAACGTCCTGACTTTC
CASSVGAGGPGANVLTF
>TRBD2|TRBJ2-3|15|.|TRBV9
TGTGCCAGCAGCGTTCGGCTAGCGGCCACAGATACGCAGTATTTT
CASSVRLAATDTQYF
>.|TRBJ1-2|13|.|TRBV7-2
TGTGCCAGCAGCTTATGGGGGCAGCGTGGCTACACCTTC
CASSLWGQRGYTF
>TRBD1|TRBJ2-1|16|.|TRBV6-5
TGTGCCAGCAGTTACTCGAGGGGGCTCTCCTACAATGAGCAGTTCTTC
CASSYSRGLSYNEQFF
>.|TRBJ2-4|15|.|TRBV6-5
TGTGCCAGCCTCCCAGGTCCCGCCGGAAAAAACATTCAGTACTTC
CASLPGPAGKNIQYF
>.|TRBJ1-3|14|.|TRBV5-1
TGCGCCAGCAGCTTAGGGAGCTCTGGAAACACCATATATTTT
CASSLGSSGNTIYF
>.|TRBJ2-7|13|.|TRBV7-9
TGTGCCAGCAGCTTAGGACAGTTCTACGAGCAGTACTTC
CASSLGQFYEQYF
>.|TRBJ1-1|14|few|TRBV7-9
TGTGCCAGCAGCATGACAGGCATGAACACTGAAGCTTTCTTT
CASSMTGMNTEAFF
>TRBD1|TRBJ1-2|15|once|TRBV7-3
TGTGCCAGCAGATCTTCGGACAGGATTCACTATGGCTACACCTTC
CASRSSDRIHYGYTF
>TRBD1|TRBJ1-1|15|.|TRBV7-9
TGTGCCAGCAGCTCTTACAGGGGGCGATGGACTGAAGCTTTCTTT
CASSSYRGRWTEAFF
>TRBD2|TRBJ2-3|14|.|TRBV29-1
TGCAGCGTCCTAACTAGCGGGTTAATAGATACGCAGTATTTT
CSVLTSGLIDTQYF
>TRBD1|TRBJ1-6|15|.|TRBV6-5
TGTGCCAGCAGTCCACAGGGGTCGAATAATTCACCCCTCCACTTT
CASSPQGSNNSPLHF
>TRBD1|TRBJ1-1|15|.|TRBV28
TGTGCCAGCAGTTATCCGGGACAGGGGAACACTGAAGCTTTCTTT
CASSYPGQGNTEAFF
>TRBD1|TRBJ2-2|16|.|TRBV10-3
TGTGCCATCAGTCTAGCCGGGACAGGGTCCACCGGGGAGCTGTTTTTT
CAISLAGTGSTGELFF
>.|TRBJ2-1|12|.|TRBV27
TGTGCCAGCAGTTTAGGGAGCCATGAGCAGTTCTTC
CASSLGSHEQFF
>.|TRBJ2-6|16|.|TRBV27
TGTGCCAGCAGTTTATGGGCCCTATCTGGGGCCAACGTCCTGACTTTC
CASSLWALSGANVLTF
>.|TRBJ1-1|16|.|TRBV6-6
TGTGCCAGCAGTCCCGAACTCCGGGGGGCGAACACTGAAGCTTTCTTT
CASSPELRGANTEAFF
>TRBD1|TRBJ1-1|14|.|TRBV27
TGTGCCAGCAGTCAGGGGGACGGATACACTGAAGCTTTCTTT
CASSQGDGYTEAFF
>TRBD1|TRBJ2-7|15|.|TRBV27
TGTGCCAGCAGCCGTGGACAGGGGACCCCTGACGAGCAGTACTTC
CASSRGQGTPDEQYF
>.|TRBJ1-1|14|.|TRBV6-5
TGTGCCAGCAGTTACTCCCATTTGGGAGCGGAGGCTTTCTTT
CASSYSHLGAEAFF
>.|TRBJ1-1|21|few|TRBV6-1
TGTGCCAGCAGTGAAGCTATGCTCGGCTTATTGAGGACAGCCAAGAACACTGAAGCTTTCTTT
CASSEAMLGLLRTAKNTEAFF
>TRBD1|TRBJ1-6|16|.|TRBV5-6
TGTGCCAGCAGCTCCCGTAAACGGACAGGGAATTTACCCCTCCACTTT
CASSSRKRTGNLPLHF
>.|TRBJ1-6|12|once|TRBV27
TGTGCCAGCAGTTTTTGGGGGCGACCCCTCCACTTT
CASSFWGRPLHF
>.|TRBJ1-5|15|.|TRBV6-1
TGTGCCAGCAGTGGCCGACAGTCGGGCAATCAGCCCCAGCATTTT
CASSGRQSGNQPQHF
>TRBD1|TRBJ2-7|13|.|TRBV5-4
TGTGCCAGCAAAGGACAGGGCCGCTACGAGCAGTACTTC
CASKGQGRYEQYF
>.|TRBJ1-1|14|.|TRBV10-1
TGCGCCAGCTCCCCGAGGCCGGGAGCAACTGAAGCTTTCTTT
CASSPRPGATEAFF
>.|TRBJ2-1|14|.|TRBV7-2
TGTGCCAGCAAGGGGGGGCCTTACTACAATGAGCAGTTCTTC
CASKGGPYYNEQFF
>.|TRBJ1-3|14|.|TRBV7-6
TGTGCCAGCAGCTTTAAGGCGGGGGACAACACCATATATTTT
CASSFKAGDNTIYF
>TRBD1|TRBJ1-2|13|.|TRBV5-1
TGCGCCAGCAGCTGGGACAGAGAACATGGCTACACCTTC
CASSWDREHGYTF
>TRBD1|TRBJ2-4|17|.|TRBV5-1
TGCGCCAGCAGCTTGGGGGGTAGACAGGGGGAGGAGAACATTCAGTACTTC
CASSLGGRQGEENIQYF
>.|TRBJ1-1|16|.|TRBV18
TGTGCCAGCTCAGTACAGAGACCTACCATGAACACTGAAGCTTTCTTT
CASSVQRPTMNTEAFF
>.|TRBJ2-7|14|.|TRBV5-3
TGTGCCGCCCCCTTTGGGCCGGCCCCCTACGAGCAGTACTTC
CAAPFGPAPYEQYF
>TRBD1|TRBJ2-7|14|.|TRBV28
TGTGCCAGCAGTTCGCCACAGGGGGCTCGAGAGCAGTACTTC
CASSSPQGAREQYF
>TRBD2|TRBJ2-3|18|.|TRBV11-1
TGTGCCAGCAGTTCGGGGGGACCGTTTATGACCAGGGCAGATACGCAGTATTTT
CASSSGGPFMTRADTQYF
>TRBD1|TRBJ1-6|16|.|TRBV9
TGTGCCAGCAGCGACGCCGGTGGGACAGGGGATTCACCCCTCCACTTT
CASSDAGGTGDSPLHF
>.|TRBJ1-2|14|few|TRBV5-1
TGCGCCAGCAGCCTCGGTGGTGGGCAGTGGAGCTACACCTTC
CASSLGGGQWSYTF
>.|TRBJ2-1|15|once|TRBV9
TGTGCCAGCAGCGTAGTTGGAGAAAGATACAATGAGCAGTTCTTC
CASSVVGERYNEQFF
>.|TRBJ2-7|15|.|TRBV27
TGTGCCAGCAGTCATGGAGGAGGGCACCACTACGAGCAGTACTTC
CASSHGGGHHYEQYF
>.|TRBJ1-1|14|.|TRBV19
TGTGCCAGTAGTGCCCAGACAGGGAACACTGAAGCTTTCTTT
CASSAQTGNTEAFF